One TCR beta chain is described in this entry. V lost 6 bases to trimming and J lost 7 bases, with 15 bases between them. The CDR3 covers 13 residues. This sample was included in a study of blood T cell repertoires in COVID-19. Looking at the study overall: Samples came from the United States, Italy and Spain, spanning acute and convalescent COVID-19. The cDNA or gDNA used as material had been derived from T cells, B-cell-depleted T cells, or PBMCs.

Study processing details: Researchers report that nucleated cell counts were estimated from reference gene primer amplification. The protocol was immunoSEQ multiplex PCR, while the TCRdb copy is restricted to in-frame clones and leaves out a portion. V and J calls and clone size come straight from that table; D and trimming were deduced from the DNA. The table includes roughly 100,000 clones, about 76% detected once. This chain joins TRBV12-3 or TRBV12-4 and TRBJ2-5; a weak D match, TRBD2 (6 bases). The receptor was derived from a woman over 75 with acute or convalescent COVID-19. Sequenced material: peripheral blood. This CDR3 is CASSRTSGGTQYF. The CDR3 DNA follows: TGTGCCAGCAGCCGGACATCCGGGGGGACCCAGTACTTC.